Below, one TCR beta chain is given with its context. What it binds is not known. The data were taken from a study of T cell responses to AZD1222 COVID-19 vaccine. Study-level points and caveats: Among spike-specific TCRs, nearly half reportedly target unmutated variant regions.

Germline assignment: CDR1 MNHEY and CDR2 SVGAGI. J was trimmed by 3 bases and V by 10 bases; bases with no gene match: 8. CDR3 size: 13 residues. The data were produced by immunoSEQ multiplex PCR, yet TCRdb's version contains in-frame clones alone and is incomplete. The repertoire consists of some 81,000 clones, with around 90% occurring once and the leading ten covering 11%. The receptor comes from an adult who received the AZD1222 COVID-19 vaccine. The gene calls are TRBV6-5 and TRBJ2-7, with 8 bases lining up with TRBD1. Sequenced here: peripheral blood, sampled 28 days after the second AZD1222 dose. The DNA of the CDR3 is TGTGCCATCGGAGGGACAGGAGTCTACGAGCAGTACTTC. Encoded protein: CAIGGTGVYEQYF.